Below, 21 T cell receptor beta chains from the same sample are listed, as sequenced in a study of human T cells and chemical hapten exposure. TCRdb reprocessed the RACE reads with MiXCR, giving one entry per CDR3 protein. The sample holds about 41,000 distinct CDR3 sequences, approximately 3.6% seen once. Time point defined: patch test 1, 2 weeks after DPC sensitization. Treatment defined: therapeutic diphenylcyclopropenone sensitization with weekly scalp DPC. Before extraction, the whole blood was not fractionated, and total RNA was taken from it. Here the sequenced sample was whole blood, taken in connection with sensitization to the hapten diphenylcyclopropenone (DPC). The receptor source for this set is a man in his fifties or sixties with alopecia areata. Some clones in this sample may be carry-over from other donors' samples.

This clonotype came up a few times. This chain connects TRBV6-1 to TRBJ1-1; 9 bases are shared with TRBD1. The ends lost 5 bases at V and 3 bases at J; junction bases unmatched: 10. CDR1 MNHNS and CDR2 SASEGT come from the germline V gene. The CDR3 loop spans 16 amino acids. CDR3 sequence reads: CASSLSTGGLYTEAFF. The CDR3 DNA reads TGTGCCAGCAGTTTATCGACAGGGGGTCTTTACACTGAAGCTTTCTTT.

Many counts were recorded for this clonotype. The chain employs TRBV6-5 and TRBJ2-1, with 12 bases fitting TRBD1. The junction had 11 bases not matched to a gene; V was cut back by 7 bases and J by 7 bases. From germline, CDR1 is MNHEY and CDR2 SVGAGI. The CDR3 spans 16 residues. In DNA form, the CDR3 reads TGTGCCAGCATCCCCCGGGGACAGGGGGCAAGGAATGAGCAGTTCTTC. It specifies CASIPRGQGARNEQFF.

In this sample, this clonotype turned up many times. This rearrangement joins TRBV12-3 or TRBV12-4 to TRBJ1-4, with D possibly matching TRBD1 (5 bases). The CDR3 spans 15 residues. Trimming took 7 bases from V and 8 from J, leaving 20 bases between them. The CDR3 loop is CASTRQNQGREKLFF. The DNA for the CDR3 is TGTGCCAGCACCCGACAGAATCAGGGTAGGGAAAAACTGTTTTTT.

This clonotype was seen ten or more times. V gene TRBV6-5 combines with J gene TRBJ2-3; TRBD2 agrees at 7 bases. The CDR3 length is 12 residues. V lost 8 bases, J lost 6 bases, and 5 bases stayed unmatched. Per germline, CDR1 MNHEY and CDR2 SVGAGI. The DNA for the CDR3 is TGTGCCAGCGGGGAGGGCGAGGATACGCAGTATTTT. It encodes CASGEGEDTQYF.

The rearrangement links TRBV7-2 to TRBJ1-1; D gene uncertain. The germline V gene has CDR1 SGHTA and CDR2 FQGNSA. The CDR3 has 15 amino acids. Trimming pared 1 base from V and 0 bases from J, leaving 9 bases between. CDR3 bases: TGTGCCAGCAGCTTAGACTGGGGAATGAACACTGAAGCTTTCTTT. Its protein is CASSLDWGMNTEAFF.

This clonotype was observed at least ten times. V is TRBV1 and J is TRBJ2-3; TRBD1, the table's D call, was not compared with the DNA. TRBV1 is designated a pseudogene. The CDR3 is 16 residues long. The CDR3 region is CTSSPGANASTDTQYF. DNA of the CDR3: TGCACCAGCAGCCCCGGGGCGAATGCTAGCACAGATACGCAGTATTTT.

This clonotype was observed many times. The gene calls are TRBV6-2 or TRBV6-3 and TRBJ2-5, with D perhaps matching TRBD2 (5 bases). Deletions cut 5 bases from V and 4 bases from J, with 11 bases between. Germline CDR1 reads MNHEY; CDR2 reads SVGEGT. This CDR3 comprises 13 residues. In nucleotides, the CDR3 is TGTGCCAGCAGTACGGACTCCTCAGAGACCCAGTACTTC. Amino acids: CASSTDSSETQYF.

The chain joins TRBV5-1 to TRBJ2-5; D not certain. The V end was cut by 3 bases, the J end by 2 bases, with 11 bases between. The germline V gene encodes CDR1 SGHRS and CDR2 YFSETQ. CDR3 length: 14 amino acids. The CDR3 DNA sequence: TGCGCCAGCAGCTCCCAGGTGTCTCAAGAGACCCAGTACTTC. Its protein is CASSSQVSQETQYF.

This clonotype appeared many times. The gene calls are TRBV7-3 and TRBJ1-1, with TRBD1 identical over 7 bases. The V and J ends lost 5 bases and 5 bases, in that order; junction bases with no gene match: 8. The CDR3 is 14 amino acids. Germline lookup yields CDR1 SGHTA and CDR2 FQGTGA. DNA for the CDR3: TGTGCCAGCAGCCTCCACAGGGGATTGACTGAAGCTTTCTTT. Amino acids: CASSLHRGLTEAFF.

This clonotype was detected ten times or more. CDR3 region: CASSEGVQPQHF. The CDR3 DNA sequence: TGTGCCAGCAGTGAAGGGGTTCAGCCCCAGCATTTT. The chain uses TRBV6-1 and TRBJ1-5; D call uncertain. CDR3 length: 12 amino acids. Looked up from germline, CDR1 is MNHNS and CDR2 is SASEGT. The V end was cut by 1 base, the J end by 6 bases, with 4 bases between.

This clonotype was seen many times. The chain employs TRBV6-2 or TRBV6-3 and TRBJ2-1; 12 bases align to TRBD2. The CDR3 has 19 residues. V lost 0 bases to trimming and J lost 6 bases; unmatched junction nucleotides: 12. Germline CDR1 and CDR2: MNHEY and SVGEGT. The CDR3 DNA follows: TGTGCCAGCAGTTACTCGATATTGCAAAGACTAGCGGGAGCCAATGAGCAGTTCTTC. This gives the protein CASSYSILQRLAGANEQFF.

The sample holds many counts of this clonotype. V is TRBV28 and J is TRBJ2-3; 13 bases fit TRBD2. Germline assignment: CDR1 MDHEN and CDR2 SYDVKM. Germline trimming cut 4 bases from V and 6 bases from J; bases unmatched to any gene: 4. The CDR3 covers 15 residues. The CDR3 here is CASSSGLAGWDTQYF. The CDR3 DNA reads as TGTGCCAGCAGTTCGGGACTAGCGGGATGGGATACGCAGTATTTT.

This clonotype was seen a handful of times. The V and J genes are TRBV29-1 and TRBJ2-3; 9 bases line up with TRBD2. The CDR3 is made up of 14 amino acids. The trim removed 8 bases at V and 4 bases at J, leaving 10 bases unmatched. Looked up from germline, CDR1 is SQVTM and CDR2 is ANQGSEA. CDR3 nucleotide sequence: TGCAGCTTGTGGAGCGGGAGGATCGCAGATACGCAGTATTTT. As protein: CSLWSGRIADTQYF.

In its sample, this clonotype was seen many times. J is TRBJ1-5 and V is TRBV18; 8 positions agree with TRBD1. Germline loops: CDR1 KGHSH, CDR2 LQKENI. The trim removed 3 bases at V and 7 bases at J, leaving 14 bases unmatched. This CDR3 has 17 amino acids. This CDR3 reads CASSPNDRGRARQPQHF. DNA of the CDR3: TGTGCCAGCTCACCGAACGACAGGGGTCGGGCGCGGCAGCCCCAGCATTTT.

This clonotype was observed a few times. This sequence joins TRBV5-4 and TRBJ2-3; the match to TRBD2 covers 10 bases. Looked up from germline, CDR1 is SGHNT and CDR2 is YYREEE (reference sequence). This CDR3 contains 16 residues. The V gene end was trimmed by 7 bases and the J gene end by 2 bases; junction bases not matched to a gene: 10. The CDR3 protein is CASGRAGGLITDTQYF. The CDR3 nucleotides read TGTGCCAGCGGGAGAGCGGGAGGGTTAATCACAGATACGCAGTATTTT. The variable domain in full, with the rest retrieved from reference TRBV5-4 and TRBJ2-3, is ETGVTQSPTHLIKTRGQQVTLRCSSQSGHNTVSWYQQALGQGPQFIFQYYREEENGRGNFPPRFSGLQFPNYSSELNVNALELDDSALYLCASGRAGGLITDTQYFGPGTRLTVL.

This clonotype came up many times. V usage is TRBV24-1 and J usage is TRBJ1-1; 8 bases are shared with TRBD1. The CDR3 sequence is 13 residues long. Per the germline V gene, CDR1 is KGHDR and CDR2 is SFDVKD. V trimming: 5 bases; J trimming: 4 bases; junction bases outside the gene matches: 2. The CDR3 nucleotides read TGTGCCACCAGTGCGACAGGGGTCACTGAAGCTTTCTTT. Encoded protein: CATSATGVTEAFF.

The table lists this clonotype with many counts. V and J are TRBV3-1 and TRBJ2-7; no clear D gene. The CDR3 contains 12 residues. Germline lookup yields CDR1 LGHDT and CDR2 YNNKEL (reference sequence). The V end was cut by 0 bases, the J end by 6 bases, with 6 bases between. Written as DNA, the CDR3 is TGTGCCAGCAGCCAAGAACCCGGCGAGCAGTACTTC. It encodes CASSQEPGEQYF.

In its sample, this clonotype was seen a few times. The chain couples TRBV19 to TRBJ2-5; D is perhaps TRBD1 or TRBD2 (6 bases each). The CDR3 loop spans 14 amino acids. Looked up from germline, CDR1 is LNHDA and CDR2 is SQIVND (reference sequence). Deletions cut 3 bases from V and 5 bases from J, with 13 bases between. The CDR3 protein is CASSMGQGRETQYF. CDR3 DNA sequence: TGTGCCAGTAGTATGGGCCAGGGGAGGGAGACCCAGTACTTC. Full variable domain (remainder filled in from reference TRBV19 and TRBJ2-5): DGGITQSPKYLFRKEGQNVTLSCEQNLNHDAMYWYRQDPGQGLRLIYYSQIVNDFQKGDIAEGYSVSREKKESFPLTVTSAQKNPTAFYLCASSMGQGRETQYFGPGTRLLVL.

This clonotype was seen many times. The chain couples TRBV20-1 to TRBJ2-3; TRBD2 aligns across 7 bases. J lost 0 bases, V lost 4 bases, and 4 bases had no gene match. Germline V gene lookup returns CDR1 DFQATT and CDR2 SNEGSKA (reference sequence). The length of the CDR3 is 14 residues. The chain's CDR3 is CSATGTTSTDTQYF. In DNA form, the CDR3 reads TGCAGTGCTACGGGGACTACTAGCACAGATACGCAGTATTTT.

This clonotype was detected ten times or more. The CDR3 bases are TGCAGCGTTGCGACAGGAGCTGGAAACACCATATATTTT. As protein: CSVATGAGNTIYF. This chain uses TRBV29-1 with TRBJ1-3; tentative D call: TRBD1 (6 bases). Trimming took 4 bases from V and 2 from J, leaving 9 bases between them. Per the germline V gene, CDR1 is SQVTM and CDR2 is ANQGSEA. This CDR3 has 13 amino acids.

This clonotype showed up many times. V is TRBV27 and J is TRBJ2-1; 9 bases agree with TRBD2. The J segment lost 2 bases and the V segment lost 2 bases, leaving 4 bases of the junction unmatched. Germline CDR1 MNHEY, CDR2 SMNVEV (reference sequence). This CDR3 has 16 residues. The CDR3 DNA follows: TGTGCCAGCAGTTTAATAGCGGGAGATACCTACAATGAGCAGTTCTTC. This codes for CASSLIAGDTYNEQFF.